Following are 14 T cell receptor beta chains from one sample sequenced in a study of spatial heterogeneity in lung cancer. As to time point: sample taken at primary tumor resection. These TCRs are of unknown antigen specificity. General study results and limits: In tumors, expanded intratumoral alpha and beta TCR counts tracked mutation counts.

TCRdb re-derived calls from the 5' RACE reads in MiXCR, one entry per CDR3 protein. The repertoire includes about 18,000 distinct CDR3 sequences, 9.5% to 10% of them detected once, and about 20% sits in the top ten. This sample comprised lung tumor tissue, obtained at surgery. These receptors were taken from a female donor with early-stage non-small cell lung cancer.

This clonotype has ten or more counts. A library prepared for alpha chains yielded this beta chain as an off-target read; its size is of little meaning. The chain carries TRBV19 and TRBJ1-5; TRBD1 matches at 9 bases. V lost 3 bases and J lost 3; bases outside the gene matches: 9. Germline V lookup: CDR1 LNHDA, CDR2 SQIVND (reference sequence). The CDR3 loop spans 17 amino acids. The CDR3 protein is CASSMGFRQGVNQPQHF. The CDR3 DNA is TGTGCCAGTAGTATGGGATTTCGACAGGGGGTCAATCAGCCCCAGCATTTT.

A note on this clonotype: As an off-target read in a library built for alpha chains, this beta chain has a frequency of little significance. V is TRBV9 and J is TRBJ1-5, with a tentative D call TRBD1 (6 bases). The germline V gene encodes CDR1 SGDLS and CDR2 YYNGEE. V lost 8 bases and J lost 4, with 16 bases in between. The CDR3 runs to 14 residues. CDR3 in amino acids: CASNGGDMNQPQHF. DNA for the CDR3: TGTGCCAGTAACGGGGGGGACATGAATCAGCCCCAGCATTTT.

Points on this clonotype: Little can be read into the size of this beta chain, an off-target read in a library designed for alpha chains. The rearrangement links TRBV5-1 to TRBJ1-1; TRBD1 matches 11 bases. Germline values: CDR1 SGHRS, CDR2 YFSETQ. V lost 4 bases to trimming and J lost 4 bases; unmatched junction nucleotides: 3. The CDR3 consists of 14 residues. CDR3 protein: CASSPGTGGTEAFF. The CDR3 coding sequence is TGCGCCAGCAGCCCGGGGACAGGGGGCACTGAAGCTTTCTTT.

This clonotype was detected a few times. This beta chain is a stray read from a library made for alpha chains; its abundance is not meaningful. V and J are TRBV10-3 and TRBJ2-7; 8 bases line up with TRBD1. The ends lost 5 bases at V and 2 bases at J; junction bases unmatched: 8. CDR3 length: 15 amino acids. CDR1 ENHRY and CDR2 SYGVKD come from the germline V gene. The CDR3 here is CAISHRQGITYEQYF. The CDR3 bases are TGTGCCATCAGTCATAGACAGGGGATTACCTACGAGCAGTACTTC.

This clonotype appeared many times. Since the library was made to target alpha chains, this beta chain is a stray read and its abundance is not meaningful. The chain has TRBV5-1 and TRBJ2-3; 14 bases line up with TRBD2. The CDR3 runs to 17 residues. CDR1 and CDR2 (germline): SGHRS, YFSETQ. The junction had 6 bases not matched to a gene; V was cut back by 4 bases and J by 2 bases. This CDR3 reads CASSLRLAGGPTDTQYF. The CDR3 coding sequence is TGCGCCAGCAGCCTCAGACTAGCGGGGGGGCCCACAGATACGCAGTATTTT.

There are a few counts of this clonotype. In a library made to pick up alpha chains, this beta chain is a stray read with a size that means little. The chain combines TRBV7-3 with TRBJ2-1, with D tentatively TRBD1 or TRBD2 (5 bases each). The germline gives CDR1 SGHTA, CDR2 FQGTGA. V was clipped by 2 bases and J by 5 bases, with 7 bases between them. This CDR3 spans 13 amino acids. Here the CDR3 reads CASSLRDDNEQFF. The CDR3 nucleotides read TGTGCCAGCAGCTTACGGGACGACAATGAGCAGTTCTTC.

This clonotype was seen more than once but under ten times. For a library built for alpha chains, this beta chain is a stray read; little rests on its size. The chain's CDR3 is CASSLYRVPHSTDTQYF. The CDR3 DNA reads as TGTGCCAGCTCACTTTACAGGGTTCCCCATAGCACAGATACGCAGTATTTT. This chain uses TRBV18 with TRBJ2-3, with D maybe TRBD1 (6 bases). Trimming stripped 4 bases from V and 0 bases from J, with 17 bases between. The CDR3 consists of 17 residues. Germline loops: CDR1 KGHSH, CDR2 LQKENI.

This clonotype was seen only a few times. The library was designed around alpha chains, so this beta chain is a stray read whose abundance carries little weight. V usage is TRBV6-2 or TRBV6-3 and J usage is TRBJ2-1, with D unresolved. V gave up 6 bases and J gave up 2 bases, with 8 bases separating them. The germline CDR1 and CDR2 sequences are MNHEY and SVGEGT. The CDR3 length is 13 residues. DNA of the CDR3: TGTGCCAGCAGACCCGACGCCTACAATGAGCAGTTCTTC. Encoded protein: CASRPDAYNEQFF.

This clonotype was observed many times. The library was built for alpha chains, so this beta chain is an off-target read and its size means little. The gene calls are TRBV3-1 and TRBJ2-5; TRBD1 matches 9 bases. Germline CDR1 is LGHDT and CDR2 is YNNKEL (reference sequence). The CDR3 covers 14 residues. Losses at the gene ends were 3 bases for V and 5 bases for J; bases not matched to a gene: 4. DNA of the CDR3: TGTGCCAGCAGCCACTGGGACAGGGAGGAGACCCAGTACTTC. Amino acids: CASSHWDREETQYF.

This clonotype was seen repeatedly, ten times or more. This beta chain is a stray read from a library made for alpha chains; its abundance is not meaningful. The CDR3 reads CASSSLYRGLPTEQFF. The CDR3 bases are TGTGCCAGCAGTTCCCTCTACAGGGGACTGCCGACTGAGCAGTTCTTC. The V call is TRBV27, the J call TRBJ2-1; tentative D call: TRBD1 (7 bases). Trimming cost V 4 bases and J 9 bases, with 22 bases left between them. The CDR3 spans 16 residues. The germline CDR1 and CDR2 sequences are MNHEY and SMNVEV (reference sequence).

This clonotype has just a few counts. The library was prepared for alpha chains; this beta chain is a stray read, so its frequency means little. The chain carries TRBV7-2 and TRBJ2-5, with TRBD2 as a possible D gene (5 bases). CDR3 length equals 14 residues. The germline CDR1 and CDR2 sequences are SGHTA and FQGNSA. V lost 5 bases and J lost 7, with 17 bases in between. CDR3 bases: TGTGCCAGCAGCCCCCCGGCCCGAGGAGGGACCCAGTACTTC. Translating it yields CASSPPARGGTQYF.

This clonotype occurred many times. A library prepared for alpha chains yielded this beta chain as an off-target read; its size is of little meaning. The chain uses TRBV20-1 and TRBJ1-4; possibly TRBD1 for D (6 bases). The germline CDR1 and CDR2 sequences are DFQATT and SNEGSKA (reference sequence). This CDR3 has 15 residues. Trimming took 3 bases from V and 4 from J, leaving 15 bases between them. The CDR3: CSASFETGLNEKLFF. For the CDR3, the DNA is TGCAGTGCTAGTTTCGAGACAGGTCTTAATGAAAAACTGTTTTTT.

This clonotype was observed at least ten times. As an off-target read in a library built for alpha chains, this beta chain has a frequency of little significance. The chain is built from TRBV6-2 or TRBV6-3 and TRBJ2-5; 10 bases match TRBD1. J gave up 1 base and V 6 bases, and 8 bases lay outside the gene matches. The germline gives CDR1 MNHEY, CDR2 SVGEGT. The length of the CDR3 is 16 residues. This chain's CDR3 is CASSSGTGAIQETQYF. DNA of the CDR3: TGTGCCAGCAGCTCCGGGACAGGGGCTATCCAAGAGACCCAGTACTTC.

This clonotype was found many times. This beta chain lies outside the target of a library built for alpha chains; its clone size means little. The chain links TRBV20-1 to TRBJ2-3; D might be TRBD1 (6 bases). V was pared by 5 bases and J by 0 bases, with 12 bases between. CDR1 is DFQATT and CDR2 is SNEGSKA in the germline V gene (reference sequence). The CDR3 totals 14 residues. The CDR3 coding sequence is TGCAGTGCTGCCGGGACAACTAGCACAGATACGCAGTATTTT. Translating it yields CSAAGTTSTDTQYF.